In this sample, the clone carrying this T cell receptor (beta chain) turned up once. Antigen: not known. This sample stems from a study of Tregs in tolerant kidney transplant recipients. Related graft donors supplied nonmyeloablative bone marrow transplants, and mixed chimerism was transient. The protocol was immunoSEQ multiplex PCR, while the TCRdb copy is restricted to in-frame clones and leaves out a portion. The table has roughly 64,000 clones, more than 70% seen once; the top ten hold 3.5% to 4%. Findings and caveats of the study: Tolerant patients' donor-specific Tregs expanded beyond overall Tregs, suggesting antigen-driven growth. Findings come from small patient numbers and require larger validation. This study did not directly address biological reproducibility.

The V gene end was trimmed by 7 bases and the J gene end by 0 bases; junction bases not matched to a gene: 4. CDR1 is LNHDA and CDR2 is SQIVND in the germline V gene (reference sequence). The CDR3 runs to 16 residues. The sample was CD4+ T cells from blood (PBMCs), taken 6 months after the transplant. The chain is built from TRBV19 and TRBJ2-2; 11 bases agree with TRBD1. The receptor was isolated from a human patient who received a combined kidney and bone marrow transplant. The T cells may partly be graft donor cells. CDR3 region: CASKDRGLANTGELFF. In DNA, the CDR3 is TGTGCCAGTAAGGACAGGGGGCTTGCGAACACCGGGGAGCTGTTTTTT.